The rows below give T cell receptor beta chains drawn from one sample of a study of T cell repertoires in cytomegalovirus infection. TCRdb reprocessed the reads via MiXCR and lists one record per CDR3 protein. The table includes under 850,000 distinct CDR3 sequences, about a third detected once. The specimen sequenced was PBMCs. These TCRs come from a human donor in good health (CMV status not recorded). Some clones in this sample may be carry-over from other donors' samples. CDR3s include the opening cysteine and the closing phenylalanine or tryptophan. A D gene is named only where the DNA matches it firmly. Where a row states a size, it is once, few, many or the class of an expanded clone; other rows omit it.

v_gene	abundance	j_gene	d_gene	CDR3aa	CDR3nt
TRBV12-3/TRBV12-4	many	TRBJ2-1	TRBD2	CASRPSSGEYNEQFF	TGTGCCAGCAGGCCATCTAGCGGGGAATACAATGAGCAGTTCTTC
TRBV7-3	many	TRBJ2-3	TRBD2	CASSLTAGGIDTQYF	TGTGCCAGCAGCTTAACGGCGGGGGGTATAGATACGCAGTATTTT
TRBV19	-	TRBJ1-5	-	CASTPIKMSGQNQRQHF	TGTGCCAGTACCCCAATTAAGATGTCCGGGCAGAATCAGCGCCAGCATTTT
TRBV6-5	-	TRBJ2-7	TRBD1	CASSYNGRQGPYEQYF	TGTGCCAGCAGTTACAACGGAAGACAGGGCCCCTACGAGCAGTACTTC
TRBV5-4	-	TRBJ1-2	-	CASSFDWGPPNYGYTF	TGTGCCAGCAGCTTTGATTGGGGACCGCCTAACTATGGCTACACCTTC
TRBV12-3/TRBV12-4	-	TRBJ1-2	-	CASLLSLSSRKSTISANYGYTF	TGTGCCAGCCTACTTAGCCTTAGCAGTAGAAAATCGACGATTTCAGCTAACTATGGCTACACCTTC
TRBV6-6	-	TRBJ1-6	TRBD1	CASSYSGGGSPLHF	TGTGCCAGCAGTTACTCAGGGGGCGGATCACCCCTCCACTTT
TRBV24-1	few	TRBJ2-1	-	CATSDWGSSYNEQFF	TGTGCCACCAGTGACTGGGGGAGCTCCTACAATGAGCAGTTCTTC
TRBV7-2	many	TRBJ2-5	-	CASSLAAHQGRQETQYF	TGTGCCAGCAGCTTAGCTGCTCATCAGGGGAGGCAGGAGACCCAGTACTTC
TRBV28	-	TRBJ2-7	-	CASSKLLGSYEQYF	TGTGCCAGCAGTAAATTGCTGGGGTCCTACGAGCAGTACTTC
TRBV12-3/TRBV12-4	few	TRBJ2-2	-	CASSLGGATGTGELFF	TGTGCCAGCAGTTTAGGGGGGGCCACCGGGACCGGGGAGCTGTTTTTT
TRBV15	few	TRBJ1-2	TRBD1	CATSRAHRGGQEGYTF	TGTGCCACCAGCAGAGCGCACAGGGGAGGACAAGAGGGCTACACCTTC
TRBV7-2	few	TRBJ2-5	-	CASSARTRGQETQYF	TGTGCCAGCAGCGCCCGGACCCGGGGGCAAGAGACCCAGTACTTC
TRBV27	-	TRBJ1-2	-	CASSLSPAGRYGYTF	TGTGCCAGCAGTTTATCTCCGGCCGGCCGGTATGGCTACACCTTC
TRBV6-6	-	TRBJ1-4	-	CASSYGLGSPNEKLFF	TGTGCCAGCAGTTACGGATTGGGGAGCCCTAATGAAAAACTGTTTTTT
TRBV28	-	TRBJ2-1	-	CASSPSRDFRFCYNEQFF	TGTGCCAGCAGTCCAAGCAGGGACTTCCGATTCTGCTACAATGAGCAGTTCTTC
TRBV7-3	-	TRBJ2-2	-	CASSLWARVETNTGELFF	TGTGCCAGCAGCTTGTGGGCGCGGGTAGAGACGAACACCGGGGAGCTGTTTTTT
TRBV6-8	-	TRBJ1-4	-	CASGSRGENLFF	TGTGCCAGCGGGTCAAGAGGCGAAAACCTGTTTTTT
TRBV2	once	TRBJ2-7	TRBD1	CASTSRRGTGEEQYF	TGTGCCAGCACCTCTAGGAGAGGGACAGGGGAAGAGCAGTACTTC
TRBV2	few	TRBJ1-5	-	CASSVRRNQPQHF	TGTGCCAGCAGTGTTCGGCGCAATCAGCCCCAGCATTTT
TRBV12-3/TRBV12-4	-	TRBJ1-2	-	CASSAGPPYGYTF	TGTGCCAGCAGTGCCGGACCGCCGTATGGCTACACCTTC
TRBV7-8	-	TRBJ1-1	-	CASSLARDPLGLEAFF	TGTGCCAGCAGCTTAGCGAGGGACCCCCTTGGGCTTGAAGCTTTCTTT
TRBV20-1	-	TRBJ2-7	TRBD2	CSALRGGRTYEQYF	TGCAGTGCCCTTCGGGGGGGAAGGACCTACGAGCAGTACTTC
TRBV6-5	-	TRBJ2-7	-	CASSQSGRGLLYEQYF	TGTGCCAGCAGCCAGAGTGGACGAGGACTACTGTACGAGCAGTACTTC
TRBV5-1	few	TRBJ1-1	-	CASSLEEEVTEAFF	TGCGCCAGCAGCTTGGAGGAGGAGGTGACTGAAGCTTTCTTT
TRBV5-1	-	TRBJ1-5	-	CASSFSGAVNQPQHF	TGCGCCAGCAGCTTTTCCGGGGCGGTCAATCAGCCCCAGCATTTT
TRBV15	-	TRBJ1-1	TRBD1	CATSRDQDRGNTEAFF	TGTGCCACCAGCAGAGATCAGGACAGGGGAAACACTGAAGCTTTCTTT
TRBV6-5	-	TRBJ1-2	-	CASSPTESYGYTF	TGTGCCAGCAGCCCGACAGAGAGTTATGGCTACACCTTC
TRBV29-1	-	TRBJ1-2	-	CSVDAVERGGYPF	TGCAGCGTTGACGCGGTTGAAAGGGGTGGCTACCCCTTC
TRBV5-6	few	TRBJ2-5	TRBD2	CASSLTGGPAEETQYF	TGTGCCAGCAGCTTGACGGGGGGGCCAGCTGAAGAGACCCAGTACTTC
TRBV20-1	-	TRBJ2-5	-	CSASALAGYASGTQYF	TGCAGTGCTAGTGCTCTCGCAGGGTACGCGAGCGGGACCCAGTACTTC
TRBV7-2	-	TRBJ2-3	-	CASSPRVGPDTQYF	TGTGCCAGCAGCCCCAGGGTGGGACCAGATACGCAGTATTTT
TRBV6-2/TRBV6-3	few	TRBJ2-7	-	CASSYNADLGTGYEQYF	TGTGCCAGCAGTTACAATGCGGACCTAGGGACTGGCTACGAGCAGTACTTC
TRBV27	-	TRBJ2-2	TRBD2	CASSPISGGTGELFF	TGTGCCAGCAGCCCCATCTCGGGGGGCACCGGGGAGCTGTTTTTT
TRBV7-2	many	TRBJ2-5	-	CASSYRTRETQYF	TGTGCCAGCAGCTACCGGACTCGGGAGACCCAGTACTTC
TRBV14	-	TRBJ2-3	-	CASSQDWGRSTDTQYF	TGTGCCAGCAGCCAAGATTGGGGACGGAGCACAGATACGCAGTATTTT
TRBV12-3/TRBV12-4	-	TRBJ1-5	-	CASSLWAGMGNQPQHF	TGTGCCAGCAGTCTCTGGGCAGGGATGGGCAATCAGCCCCAGCATTTT
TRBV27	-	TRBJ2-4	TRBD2	CASRRLAGGGAKNIQYF	TGTGCCAGCAGGAGACTAGCGGGGGGGGGAGCCAAAAACATTCAGTACTTC
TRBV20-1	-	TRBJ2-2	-	CSARGDWPMNTGELFF	TGCAGTGCTAGAGGGGACTGGCCCATGAACACCGGGGAGCTGTTTTTT
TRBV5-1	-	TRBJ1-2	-	CASSLEVRSNYGYTF	TGCGCCAGCAGCTTGGAGGTGCGATCTAACTATGGCTACACCTTC
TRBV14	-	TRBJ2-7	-	CASSQVGGSTYEQYF	TGTGCCAGCAGCCAAGTAGGAGGCAGCACCTACGAGCAGTACTTC
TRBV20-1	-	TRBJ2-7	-	CSAPPSGSHSYEQYF	TGCAGTGCCCCCCCCTCGGGCAGCCACTCCTACGAGCAGTACTTC
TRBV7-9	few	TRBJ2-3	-	CATDPIDEDTQYF	TGTGCCACAGACCCGATCGACGAAGATACGCAGTATTTT
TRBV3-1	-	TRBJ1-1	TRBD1	CASSPTGTGAPGTEAFF	TGTGCCAGCAGTCCTACGGGGACAGGAGCCCCCGGGACTGAAGCTTTCTTT
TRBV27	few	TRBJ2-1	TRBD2	CASASGSKSSYNEQFF	TGTGCCAGCGCTAGCGGGAGCAAGAGCTCCTACAATGAGCAGTTCTTC
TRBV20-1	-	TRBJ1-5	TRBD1	CSALRGQGQNQPQHF	TGCAGTGCTTTAAGAGGACAGGGCCAAAATCAGCCCCAGCATTTT
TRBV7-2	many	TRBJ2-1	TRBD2	CASSSGLAGLRDEQFF	TGTGCCAGCAGCTCCGGACTAGCGGGACTTAGGGATGAGCAGTTCTTC
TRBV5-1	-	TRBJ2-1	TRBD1	CASSVTGTRDEQFF	TGCGCCAGCAGCGTGACAGGGACGCGGGATGAGCAGTTCTTC
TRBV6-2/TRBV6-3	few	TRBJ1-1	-	CASRDGGKWTEAFF	TGTGCCAGCCGGGACGGCGGGAAGTGGACTGAAGCTTTCTTT
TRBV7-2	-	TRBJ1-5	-	CASSISHSGHQPQHF	TGTGCCAGCAGCATTTCCCATAGTGGCCATCAGCCCCAGCATTTT
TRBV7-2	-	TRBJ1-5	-	CASPGRIGGSNQPQHF	TGTGCCAGCCCGGGGAGGATAGGTGGGAGCAATCAGCCCCAGCATTTT
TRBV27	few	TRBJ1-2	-	CASSSGLNYGYTF	TGTGCCAGCAGCTCAGGACTGAACTATGGCTACACCTTC
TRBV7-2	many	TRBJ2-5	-	CASSADNLETQYF	TGTGCCAGCAGCGCAGACAACCTAGAGACCCAGTACTTC